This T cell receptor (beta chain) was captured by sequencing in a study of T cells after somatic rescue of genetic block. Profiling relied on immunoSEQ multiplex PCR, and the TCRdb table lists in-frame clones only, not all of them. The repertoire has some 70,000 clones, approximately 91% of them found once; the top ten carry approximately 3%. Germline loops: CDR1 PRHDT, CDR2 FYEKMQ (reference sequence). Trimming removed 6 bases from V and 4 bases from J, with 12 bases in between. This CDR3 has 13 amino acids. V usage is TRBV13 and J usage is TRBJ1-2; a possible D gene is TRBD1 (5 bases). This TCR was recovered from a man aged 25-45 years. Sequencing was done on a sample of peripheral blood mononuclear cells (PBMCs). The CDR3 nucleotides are TGTGCCAGCAGACCGGGACGAGGCTATGGCTACACCTTC. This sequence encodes CASRPGRGYGYTF.